The entry below describes one T cell receptor (beta chain). The target antigen is unknown. The record originates from a study of T cells in Graves' hyperthyroidism and ophthalmopathy. Study-level results: Ophthalmopathy was separated from stable hyperthyroidism by a 13 V-J model.

Uncontrolled infection, other autoimmune disease, pregnancy or lactation barred patients from enrollment. Each diagnosis drew on symptoms, thyroxine, TRAb, thyroid ultrasound and orbital computed tomography findings. The investigators amplified TCR beta CDR3 regions from RNA transcripts. The HTBI primer set was used in a first-round RT-PCR of the TCR CDR3. TCRdb re-called the multiplex PCR reads through MiXCR, storing one row per CDR3 protein. This table has 500,000 to 800,000 distinct CDR3 sequences, roughly 15% appearing once. The CDR3 extends over 17 amino acids. V was clipped by 0 bases and J by 6 bases; unmatched bases: 11. Per the germline V gene, CDR1 is MNHEY and CDR2 is SVGAGI.

The clonotype was recovered from a woman aged 45-59 years with Graves' ophthalmopathy. This chain uses TRBV6-5 with TRBJ2-3; 8 bases are shared with TRBD2. The source material was blood. DNA of the CDR3: TGTGCCAGCAGTTACTCCGGACTAGCCTGGCGCCGGGATACGCAGTATTTT. It specifies CASSYSGLAWRRDTQYF.